This T cell receptor beta chain appears in the sequencing data of a study of blood T cell repertoires in COVID-19. Looking at the study overall: Samples representing acute and convalescent COVID-19 were sourced from the United States, Italy and Spain. PBMCs, B-cell-depleted T cells, or T cells were the source of the cDNA or gDNA that made up the material.

The CDR3 covers 13 residues. Trimming removed 7 bases from V and 5 bases from J; junction bases left unmatched: 3. CDR1 is SQVTM, CDR2 ANQGSEA, per germline. Authors' methods: Counts of nucleated cells, estimated from reference gene primer amplification, were obtained. Generated by immunoSEQ multiplex PCR, the TCRdb table keeps only in-frame clones and is missing some. That table furnishes V, J and clone size, whereas the DNA furnished D and trimming. The table lists about 220,000 clones, around 80% of them singletons. Sample: peripheral blood. This rearrangement joins TRBV29-1 to TRBJ1-6, with TRBD1 matching 9 bases. The sequence came from a human donor in a cohort sampled during active COVID-19. DNA of the CDR3: TGCAGCGCCTGGACAGGGGATAATTCACCCCTCCACTTT. It codes for CSAWTGDNSPLHF.